The 15 T cell receptor beta chains below come from one sample, sequenced in a study of cytomegalovirus exposure and HLA in healthy donors. 13 Jbeta primers and 60 Vbeta primers were used for the PCR. Sequencing used immunoSEQ multiplex PCR; TCRdb keeps in-frame clones, though not all of them. The sample shows approximately 210,000 clones, approximately 85% of them seen only once. Sequenced input: PBMCs. The receptors stem from a man aged 18 to 30 in good health and CMV-seronegative.

J is TRBJ2-7 and V is TRBV5-8, with 12 nucleotides matching TRBD2. The trim removed 4 bases at V and 7 bases at J, leaving 9 bases unmatched. Germline V gene lookup returns CDR1 SGHTS and CDR2 YDEGEE. The CDR3 length is 15 residues. CDR3 region: CASSPLAGGFREQYF. In nucleotides, the CDR3 is TGTGCCAGCAGCCCTCTAGCGGGAGGGTTCAGGGAGCAGTACTTC.

The chain uses TRBV7-9 and TRBJ1-1; 8 nucleotides match TRBD1. CDR1 and CDR2 from the germline V gene are SEHNR and FQNEAQ (reference sequence). This CDR3 region has 13 residues. With V trimmed by 4 bases and J by 6 bases, 4 bases remained unmatched. The CDR3 coding sequence is TGTGCCAGCAGCTGGCTGACAGGGGCTGAAGCTTTCTTT. Translated, it gives CASSWLTGAEAFF.

The V and J genes are TRBV19 and TRBJ2-7, with 9 bases aligning to TRBD2. The CDR3 extends over 15 amino acids. V gave up 4 bases and J gave up 4 bases; unmatched junction bases: 8. Per germline, CDR1 LNHDA and CDR2 SQIVND (reference sequence). The CDR3 nucleotides are TGTGCCAGTAGTAGTTCTAGCGGGAAAGGTTACGAGCAGTACTTC. This translates into CASSSSSGKGYEQYF. Full variable domain (missing parts from reference TRBV19 and TRBJ2-7): DGGITQSPKYLFRKEGQNVTLSCEQNLNHDAMYWYRQDPGQGLRLIYYSQIVNDFQKGDIAEGYSVSREKKESFPLTVTSAQKNPTAFYLCASSSSSGKGYEQYFGPGTRLTVT.

This sequence joins TRBV15 and TRBJ1-6, with 11 bases fitting TRBD1. Trimming cost V 3 bases and J 1 base; bases outside gene matches: 8. This CDR3 is built from 19 residues. Germline V lookup: CDR1 LNHNV, CDR2 YYDKDF (reference sequence). CDR3 sequence (DNA): TGTGCCACCAGCAGTGGACAGGGGGCCGTCGGTTCCTATAATTCACCCCTCCACTTT. Amino acids: CATSSGQGAVGSYNSPLHF. The variable domain in full, with the rest retrieved from reference TRBV15 and TRBJ1-6, is DAMVIQNPRYQVTQFGKPVTLSCSQTLNHNVMYWYQQKSSQAPKLLFHYYDKDFNNEADTPDNFQSRRPNTSFCFLDIRSPGLGDTAMYLCATSSGQGAVGSYNSPLHFGNGTRLTVT.

The rearrangement uses TRBV28 and TRBJ2-5; 8 bases are shared with TRBD1. The J call may be faulty, since TRBJ2-7 better matches the DNA end. Germline CDR1 MDHEN, CDR2 SYDVKM. The CDR3 loop spans 15 amino acids. CDR3 coding DNA: TGTGCCAGCAGTTTAGCCCCCCAGGGGGCGTACGAGCAGTACTTC. Encoded protein: CASSLAPQGAYEQYF.

This chain connects TRBV6-1 to TRBJ2-7; D is possibly TRBD1 (5 bases). The CDR3 is made up of 14 amino acids. V lost 11 bases and J 1 base, leaving 18 bases between the germline ends. Germline CDR1 MNHNS, CDR2 SASEGT. The CDR3: CASLHGDSSYEQYF. The CDR3 DNA is TGTGCCTCCTTACATGGCGACAGTTCCTACGAGCAGTACTTC.

The chain couples TRBV9 to TRBJ2-7; tentative D call: TRBD2 (6 bases). V shed 2 bases and J shed 0 bases, with 12 bases lying between them. The CDR3 runs to 15 residues. CDR1 is SGDLS and CDR2 is YYNGEE in the germline V gene. In nucleotides, the CDR3 is TGTGCCAGCAGCGTTGGCGGGGACCGCTCCTACGAGCAGTACTTC. This translates into CASSVGGDRSYEQYF.

The chain links TRBV5-1 to TRBJ1-1; a possible D gene is TRBD1 (5 bases). The CDR3 is 13 amino acids. Germline V gene sequence: CDR1 SGHRS, CDR2 YFSETQ. The V and J ends lost 4 bases and 3 bases respectively, with 10 bases between them. CDR3 amino acids: CASSPDSHTEAFF. CDR3 nucleotide sequence: TGCGCCAGCAGCCCCGACAGCCACACTGAAGCTTTCTTT.

The genes are TRBV4-3 and TRBJ2-7; 11 nucleotides align to TRBD1. Germline loops: CDR1 LGHNA, CDR2 YSLEER. V lost 4 bases to trimming and J lost 7 bases; unmatched junction nucleotides: 9. The CDR3 has 15 residues. Here the CDR3 reads CASSRSGQGVEEQYF. For the CDR3, the DNA is TGCGCCAGCAGCCGTTCGGGACAGGGGGTGGAAGAGCAGTACTTC.

As to this clone: At one end the junction does not follow the germline gene, possibly because of a read error. The gene calls are TRBV7-7 and TRBJ2-5; 9 bases match TRBD2. Per the germline V gene, CDR1 is SSHAT and CDR2 is FNYEAQ (reference sequence). The CDR3 totals 16 residues. The CDR3: CASSLGGGLAQETQYF. Written as DNA, the CDR3 is TGTGCTAGCAGCCTGGGTGGAGGACTAGCGCAAGAGACCCAGTACTTC.

CDR3 region: CASAQLGASGTEAFF. The DNA for the CDR3 is TGTGCCAGCGCCCAATTGGGGGCCTCTGGCACTGAAGCTTTCTTT. The chain carries TRBV7-9 and TRBJ1-1; a weak D match, TRBD1 (6 bases). Per the germline V gene, CDR1 is SEHNR and CDR2 is FQNEAQ (reference sequence). CDR3 length: 15 residues. V was shortened by 8 bases and J by 4 bases, with 20 bases between the two germline ends.

The genes are TRBV19 and TRBJ2-1; 10 bases fit TRBD2. The junction had 7 bases not matched to a gene; V was cut back by 4 bases and J by 4 bases. Germline lookup yields CDR1 LNHDA and CDR2 SQIVND (reference sequence). The CDR3 extends over 16 amino acids. DNA of the CDR3: TGTGCCAGTAGTACGGCCCGGACTAGCGGATACAATGAGCAGTTCTTC. Translating it yields CASSTARTSGYNEQFF. The whole variable domain, remainder taken from reference TRBV19 and TRBJ2-1, is DGGITQSPKYLFRKEGQNVTLSCEQNLNHDAMYWYRQDPGQGLRLIYYSQIVNDFQKGDIAEGYSVSREKKESFPLTVTSAQKNPTAFYLCASSTARTSGYNEQFFGPGTRLTVL.

The V and J genes are TRBV19 and TRBJ1-4; tentatively, D is TRBD1 (5 bases). This CDR3 is built from 17 residues. The V end lost 6 bases, the J end lost 0 bases, and 17 bases lay between the germline ends. Per germline, CDR1 LNHDA and CDR2 SQIVND (reference sequence). In DNA form, the CDR3 reads TGTGCCAGTAGCAATAGGGGTAGGGGCTCAACTAATGAAAAACTGTTTTTT. It yields the protein CASSNRGRGSTNEKLFF.

The V and J genes are TRBV27 and TRBJ2-7; 14 bases align to TRBD2. This CDR3 spans 15 amino acids. J was trimmed by 4 bases and V by 6 bases; bases with no gene match: 5. The V gene's germline CDR1 is MNHEY and CDR2 SMNVEV (reference sequence). CDR3 in amino acids: CASSRGLAGAYEQYF. CDR3 sequence (DNA): TGTGCCAGCAGCCGGGGACTAGCGGGAGCTTACGAGCAGTACTTC.

The chain uses TRBV6-4 and TRBJ2-3; 10 bases line up with TRBD2. CDR3 length equals 17 residues. The ends lost 3 bases at V and 2 bases at J; junction bases unmatched: 8. Germline CDR1 reads MRHNA; CDR2 reads SNTAGT. The chain's CDR3 is CASSEEIAGGNTDTQYF. The CDR3 bases are TGTGCCAGCAGTGAGGAGATAGCGGGGGGTAACACAGATACGCAGTATTTT.